Following are 9 T cell receptor beta chains from one sample sequenced in a study of blood T cell repertoires in COVID-19. Sequencing used immunoSEQ multiplex PCR; TCRdb keeps in-frame clones, though not all of them. This table holds about 240,000 clones, roughly 80% found once. Specimen: peripheral blood. Receptors were obtained from a woman older than 75 with acute or convalescent COVID-19.

This chain links TRBV6-5 with TRBJ1-4; D may be TRBD1 (5 bases). The CDR3 is 14 residues long. Germline V gene lookup returns CDR1 MNHEY and CDR2 SVGAGI. Trimming removed 2 bases from V and 8 bases from J, with 12 bases in between. The CDR3 reads CASSYVGRGEKLFF. The CDR3 DNA sequence: TGTGCCAGCAGTTACGTGGGGCGCGGAGAAAAACTGTTTTTT.

V usage is TRBV11-2 and J usage is TRBJ1-2; TRBD1 matches at 9 bases. Trimming cost V 5 bases and J 2 bases; bases outside gene matches: 12. CDR3 length: 17 amino acids. Germline CDR1 is SGHAT and CDR2 is FQNNGV. The CDR3 loop reads CASSQPTGGWGNYGYTF. In DNA form, the CDR3 reads TGTGCCAGCAGCCAACCGACAGGGGGTTGGGGGAACTATGGCTACACCTTC.

The J gene is TRBJ1-2, the V gene TRBV27; 10 bases match TRBD1. V gave up 5 bases and J gave up 7 bases; unmatched junction bases: 10. Germline loops: CDR1 MNHEY, CDR2 SMNVEV (reference sequence). This CDR3 is 15 amino acids long. The CDR3 region is CASSRDRGIVGGYTF. The CDR3 nucleotides are TGTGCCAGCAGTCGGGACAGGGGAATCGTGGGTGGCTACACCTTC.

The chain is built from TRBV27 and TRBJ2-7; no clear D. CDR3 length: 13 amino acids. In germline, CDR1 is MNHEY, CDR2 SMNVEV (reference sequence). V was shortened by 4 bases and J by 3 bases, with 10 bases between the two germline ends. The CDR3 loop is CASSSSGNYEQYF. The CDR3 nucleotides are TGTGCCAGCAGTTCTTCAGGAAACTACGAGCAGTACTTC.

This chain links TRBV5-1 with TRBJ2-5; no reliable D call. The V end was cut by 0 bases, the J end by 3 bases, with 6 bases between. CDR1 and CDR2 from the germline V gene are SGHRS and YFSETQ. The CDR3 length is 13 residues. CDR3 region: CASSLGGKETQYF. In DNA form, the CDR3 reads TGCGCCAGCAGCTTGGGAGGAAAAGAGACCCAGTACTTC.

The chain is built from TRBV6-6 and TRBJ1-1; D is unclear. The V gene's germline CDR1 is MNHNY and CDR2 SVGAGI (reference sequence). The CDR3 is 15 amino acids. With 6 bases removed from V and 4 bases from J, the gap between germline ends came to 18 bases. Here the CDR3 reads CASRPTGTTGTEAFF. The CDR3 nucleotides are TGTGCCAGCAGACCTACGGGAACCACGGGCACTGAAGCTTTCTTT.

The CDR3 nucleotides read TGTGCCAGCAGGTCGTCAGGCAATCAGCCCCAGCATTTT. Protein product: CASRSSGNQPQHF. The chain links TRBV28 to TRBJ1-5; the D is unclear. Trimming left V 6 bases short and J 2 bases short, with 8 bases between. Germline assignment: CDR1 MDHEN and CDR2 SYDVKM. The CDR3 runs 13 residues.

This clone was seen once. This rearrangement joins TRBV28 to TRBJ1-5; no definite D call. The germline V gene encodes CDR1 MDHEN and CDR2 SYDVKM. This CDR3 has 16 residues. The ends were cut back, 2 bases at V and 0 bases at J, with 11 bases in the middle. The CDR3 spells CASSLGQRYSNQPQHF. The CDR3 nucleotides are TGTGCCAGCAGTTTAGGGCAGAGATATAGCAATCAGCCCCAGCATTTT.

The chain combines TRBV24-1 with TRBJ2-7; 9 bases line up with TRBD1. The CDR3 sequence is 15 residues long. Germline V lookup: CDR1 KGHDR, CDR2 SFDVKD. With V trimmed by 4 bases and J by 3 bases, 6 bases remained unmatched. The CDR3 loop is CATSDSGQGGYEQYF. The CDR3 DNA sequence: TGTGCCACCAGTGACTCGGGACAGGGAGGCTACGAGCAGTACTTC.